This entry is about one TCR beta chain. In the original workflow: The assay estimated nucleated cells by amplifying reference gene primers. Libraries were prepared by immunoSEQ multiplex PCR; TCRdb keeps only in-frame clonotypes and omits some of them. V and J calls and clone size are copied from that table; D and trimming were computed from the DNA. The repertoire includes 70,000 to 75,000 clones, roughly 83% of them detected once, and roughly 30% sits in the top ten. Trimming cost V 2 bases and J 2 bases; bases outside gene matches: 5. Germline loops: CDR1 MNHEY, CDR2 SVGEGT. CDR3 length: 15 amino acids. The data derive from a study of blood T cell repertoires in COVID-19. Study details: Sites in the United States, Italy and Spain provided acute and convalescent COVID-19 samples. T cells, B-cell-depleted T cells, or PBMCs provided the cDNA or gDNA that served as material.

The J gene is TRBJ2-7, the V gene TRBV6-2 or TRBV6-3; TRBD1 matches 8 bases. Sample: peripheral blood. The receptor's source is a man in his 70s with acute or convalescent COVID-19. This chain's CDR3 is CASSYRQGATYEQYF. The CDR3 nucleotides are TGTGCCAGCAGTTACAGGCAGGGGGCTACCTACGAGCAGTACTTC.